Listed below are T cell receptor beta chains from one sample, sequenced in a study of T cell repertoires in cytomegalovirus infection. TCRdb reprocessed the reads via MiXCR and lists one record per CDR3 protein. The repertoire has fewer than 900,000 distinct CDR3 sequences, around 29% of them found once; the top ten carry around 14%. These receptors' targets are unknown. Sequencing used cultured CD8+ T cells from PBMCs, obtained from culture after CMV antigen stimulation. The receptor source for this set is a human donor in good health (CMV status not recorded). Some clones in this sample may be carry-over from other donors' samples. CDR3s include the opening cysteine and the closing phenylalanine or tryptophan. D genes are given only for firm matches. A row's size may be missing; if present it is once, few, many or a size class.

abundance,v_gene,j_gene,len,d_gene,CDR3nt,CDR3aa
.,TRBV12-3/TRBV12-4,TRBJ2-4,19,.,TGTGCCAGCAGTTGGGGCCGGAGGACCTCTACGAGGGCCAAAAACATTCAGTACTTC,CASSWGRRTSTRAKNIQYF
.,TRBV12-3/TRBV12-4,TRBJ1-4,12,.,TGTGCCAGCAGTTGGGGGGGAGAAAAACTGTTTTTT,CASSWGGEKLFF
once,TRBV19,TRBJ1-1,14,.,TGTGCCAGTAGTATAGACCCAGGGGTTACTGAAGCTTTCTTT,CASSIDPGVTEAFF
.,TRBV4-2,TRBJ1-1,17,.,TGTGCCAGCAGCCAATTCGAGATAGGGGGAATGAACACTGAAGCTTTCTTT,CASSQFEIGGMNTEAFF
.,TRBV6-2/TRBV6-3,TRBJ2-7,13,.,TGTGCCACCACAGTCCTGGACTCCTACGAGCAGTACTTC,CATTVLDSYEQYF
few,TRBV4-1,TRBJ1-2,13,.,TGCGCCAGCAGCCAAGATGTCAGAAATGGCTACACCTTC,CASSQDVRNGYTF
.,TRBV4-1,TRBJ2-1,16,TRBD2,TGCGCCAGCAGTCATCGTGGGACTAGCGGGGACACTGAGCAGTTCTTC,CASSHRGTSGDTEQFF
few,TRBV5-5,TRBJ2-2,16,TRBD1,TGTGCCAGCAGCTTGGTACCGGGACAGGGGTCCGGGGAGCTGTTTTTT,CASSLVPGQGSGELFF
few,TRBV27,TRBJ1-4,14,.,TGTGCCAGCAGTGGCGGGGGGGGGGTTGAAAAACTGTTTTTT,CASSGGGGVEKLFF
few,TRBV5-4,TRBJ2-2,17,TRBD2,TGTGCCAGCAGGCCGGGACTAGCGGGGGGGCGGACCGGGGAGCTGTTTTTT,CASRPGLAGGRTGELFF
few,TRBV7-8,TRBJ1-5,16,TRBD1,TGTGCCAGCAGCCCCCACCCGACAGGGAACAATCAGCCCCAGCATTTT,CASSPHPTGNNQPQHF
.,TRBV5-1,TRBJ2-1,12,.,TGCGCCTCTCAACAGGGTTACAATGAGCAGTTCTTC,CASQQGYNEQFF
.,TRBV27,TRBJ2-5,16,.,TGTGCCAGCAGTTTATCGATAAGGAGGTTGGGGGAGACCCAGTACTTC,CASSLSIRRLGETQYF
.,TRBV7-9,TRBJ1-1,16,.,TGTGCCAGCAGCCCCCCACTGGGCAAAATAAACACTGAAGCTTTCTTT,CASSPPLGKINTEAFF
few,TRBV18,TRBJ2-2,16,TRBD1,TGTGCCAGCTCACCAAGGACAGGGTCCAACACCGGGGAGCTGTTTTTT,CASSPRTGSNTGELFF